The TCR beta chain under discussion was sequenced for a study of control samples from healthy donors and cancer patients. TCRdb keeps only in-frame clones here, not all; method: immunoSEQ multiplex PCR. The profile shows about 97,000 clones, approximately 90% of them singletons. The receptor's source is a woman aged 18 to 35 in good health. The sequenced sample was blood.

The chain's CDR3 is CAQSTGSGTSPLHF. The CDR3 DNA reads as TGTGCCCAGTCGACGGGCTCGGGAACTTCACCCCTCCACTTT. J is TRBJ1-6 and V is TRBV30; D remains unclear. The germline V gene has CDR1 GTSNPN and CDR2 SVGIG (reference sequence). V shed 8 bases and J shed 9 bases, with 20 bases lying between them. CDR3 size: 14 residues.